This TCR beta chain is from a study of beta chain features in type 1 diabetes. General study points: Within patients, naive, central memory and Treg TCRB repertoires seemed more similar than within healthy donors. HLA influence on TCRB rearrangement stayed unresolved here. Across all four CD4+ subsets, people with type 1 diabetes showed modestly shorter TCRB CDR3s.

The CDR3 loop spans 15 amino acids. Germline V gene data show CDR1 as MDHEN and CDR2 as SYDVKM. The ends were cut back, 6 bases at V and 0 bases at J, with 12 bases in the middle. Expressed TCRB transcripts were sequenced because the entire RNA isolate underwent reverse transcription. TCRdb's copy holds only in-frame clones and misses some; the assay was immunoSEQ multiplex PCR. The sample gives some 330,000 clones, roughly an eighth of which show up once; about 0.01% is in the top ten. One heparinised blood draw averaging roughly 120 mL was given by each donor. A few counts support this clone. Its antigen is undetermined.

The source is a woman between 18 and 29 years old with type 1 diabetes. This chain connects TRBV28 to TRBJ1-3, with D possibly TRBD1 on 6 matching bases. The material sequenced was naive CD4+ T cells from blood. CDR3 coding DNA: TGTGCCAGCAGGCCGGACAGTTACTCTGGAAACACCATATATTTT. Amino acids: CASRPDSYSGNTIYF.